This TCR beta chain comes out of a study of blood T cell repertoires in COVID-19. Trimming took off 1 base at V and 8 bases at J, with 15 bases between the two ends. The length of the CDR3 is 15 residues. The germline gives CDR1 LGHNA, CDR2 YSLEER. Clones were sequenced by immunoSEQ multiplex PCR, and TCRdb holds only the in-frame ones, with some missing. The sample holds 72,000 or so clones, around 85% seen once. The rearrangement joins TRBV4-3 to TRBJ2-1, with D possibly being TRBD1 (6 bases). Specimen: peripheral blood. The receptor comes from a woman older than 75 with active or convalescent COVID-19. DNA of the CDR3: TGCGCCAGCAGCCAAGGTCACAGGGTTATGCATGAGCAGTTCTTC. It specifies CASSQGHRVMHEQFF.